These 6 T cell receptor beta chains originate from one sample sequenced in a study of blood T cell repertoires in COVID-19. Libraries were prepared by immunoSEQ multiplex PCR; TCRdb keeps only in-frame clonotypes and omits some of them. The table lists more than 70,000 clones, 80% to 90% of them singletons. The sequenced material came from peripheral blood. The receptors stem from a woman of 80 years or more with active or convalescent COVID-19.

The chain combines TRBV5-1 with TRBJ1-2; TRBD1 matches 7 bases. Per the germline V gene, CDR1 is SGHRS and CDR2 is YFSETQ. Trimming at V came to 7 bases and at J to 3 bases, leaving 6 bases not matched to a gene. CDR3 length: 13 residues. The CDR3 loop is CASGRTGDYGYTF. DNA for the CDR3: TGCGCCAGCGGACGAACAGGGGACTATGGCTACACCTTC.

The chain employs TRBV28 and TRBJ1-2; D is uncertain. Germline CDR1 reads MDHEN; CDR2 reads SYDVKM. The V gene lost 6 bases and the J gene lost 2 bases, with 13 bases spanning the gap. The CDR3 is 14 amino acids. DNA for the CDR3: TGTGCCAGCAGGGAGAGGGTTGTGAACTATGGCTACACCTTC. This gives the protein CASRERVVNYGYTF.

The genes are TRBV7-3 and TRBJ1-1; no definite D call. In germline, CDR1 is SGHTA, CDR2 FQGTGA. V lost 1 base, J lost 1 base, and 10 bases lay in between. The length of the CDR3 is 15 residues. The CDR3 nucleotides are TGTGCCAGCAGCTTAAGTCCACTGAAGAACACTGAAGCTTTCTTT. This translates into CASSLSPLKNTEAFF.

The gene calls are TRBV28 and TRBJ2-3, with 7 nucleotides matching TRBD2. V shed 6 bases and J 4 bases; nucleotides not matched to a gene: 10. The CDR3 covers 15 residues. The germline gives CDR1 MDHEN, CDR2 SYDVKM. DNA for the CDR3: TGTGCCAGCAGCTTCGGACTAGTAGAAGCAGATACGCAGTATTTT. This codes for CASSFGLVEADTQYF. Using reference TRBV28 and TRBJ2-3 for the parts outside the CDR3, the full variable domain is DVKVTQSSRYLVKRTGEKVFLECVQDMDHENMFWYRQDPGLGLRLIYFSYDVKMKEKGDIPEGYSVSREKKERFSLILESASTNQTSMYLCASSFGLVEADTQYFGPGTRLTVL.

J is TRBJ1-5 and V is TRBV10-2, with 8 bases aligning to TRBD1. This CDR3 region has 15 residues. After removal of 4 bases from V and 4 bases from J, the junction contained 6 bases not matched to a gene. CDR1 is WSHSY, CDR2 SAAADI, per germline. CDR3 nucleotides: TGCGCCAGCAGTGTCTGGACAGGGTTGAATCAGCCCCAGCATTTT. The encoded protein is CASSVWTGLNQPQHF.

The J gene is TRBJ2-3, the V gene TRBV12-3 or TRBV12-4, with D tentatively TRBD2 (5 bases). The CDR3 length is 13 residues. The V gene lost 9 bases and the J gene lost 9 bases, with 19 bases spanning the gap. In nucleotides, the CDR3 is TGTGCCAGTTCGAGCGGTCAGCTGGGGACGCAGTATTTT. Translation: CASSSGQLGTQYF.